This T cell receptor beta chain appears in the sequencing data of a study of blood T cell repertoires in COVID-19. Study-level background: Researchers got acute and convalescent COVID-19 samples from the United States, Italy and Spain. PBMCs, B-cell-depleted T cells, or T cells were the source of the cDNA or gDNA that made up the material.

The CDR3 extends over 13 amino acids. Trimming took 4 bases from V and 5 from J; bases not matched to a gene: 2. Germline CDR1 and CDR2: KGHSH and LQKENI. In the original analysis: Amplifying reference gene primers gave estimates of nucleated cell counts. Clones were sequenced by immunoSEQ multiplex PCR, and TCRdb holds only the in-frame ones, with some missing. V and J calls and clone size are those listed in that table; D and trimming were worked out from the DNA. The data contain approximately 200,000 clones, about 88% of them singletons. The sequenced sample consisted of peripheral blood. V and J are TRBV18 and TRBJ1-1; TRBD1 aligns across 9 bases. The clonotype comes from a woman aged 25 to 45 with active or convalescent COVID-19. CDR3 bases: TGTGCCAGCTCACTACAGGGGGCGACTGAAGCTTTCTTT. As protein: CASSLQGATEAFF.